The 21 T cell receptor beta chains in this list originate from one sample, sequenced in a study of memory CD4+ T cells and cytomegalovirus serostatus. The sort gate was single viable CD3+CD4+CD8-CD45RO+ cells for memory CD4+ T cells. Repertoires were generated with immunoSEQ multiplex PCR, while TCRdb's copy carries only in-frame clones and drops some. The table shows about 58,000 clones, with roughly 84% occurring only once. Sequencing input: memory CD4+ T cells from blood. These receptor sequences come from an adult in good health and CMV-seronegative. Some clones in this sample may be carry-over from other donors' samples.

This rearrangement joins TRBV5-1 to TRBJ1-2; no firm D call. Germline CDR1 SGHRS, CDR2 YFSETQ. The CDR3 is made up of 15 amino acids. Trimming pared 0 bases from V and 2 bases from J, leaving 11 bases between. The DNA for the CDR3 is TGCGCCAGCAGCTTGGATGGAGGGAACAACTATGGCTACACCTTC. It is translated as CASSLDGGNNYGYTF.

The chain's CDR3 is CASSIDLTGRGGYTF. CDR3 coding DNA: TGTGCCAGTAGTATAGATCTCACGGGCAGAGGCGGCTACACCTTC. The chain has TRBV19 and TRBJ1-2; no clear D gene. This CDR3 has 15 amino acids. Trimming removed 0 bases at V and 8 bases at J, with 16 bases between. CDR1 is LNHDA and CDR2 is SQIVND in the germline V gene (reference sequence).

The V gene is TRBV10-2, the J gene TRBJ2-3, with TRBD2 identical over 7 bases. The germline V gene has CDR1 WSHSY and CDR2 SAAADI. This CDR3 is built from 15 residues. The trim removed 6 bases at V and 6 bases at J, leaving 12 bases unmatched. CDR3 amino acids: CASRGNPGLGDTQYF. In DNA, the CDR3 is TGCGCCAGCAGAGGCAACCCAGGACTAGGGGATACGCAGTATTTT.

The genes are TRBV5-6 and TRBJ2-1; D is uncertain. The CDR3 runs to 15 residues. V was shortened by 0 bases and J by 5 bases, with 12 bases between the two germline ends. Germline V lookup: CDR1 SGHDT, CDR2 YYEEEE. In DNA form, the CDR3 reads TGTGCCAGCAGCTTGGGGCTAGTTCAGAACAATGAGCAGTTCTTC. Protein product: CASSLGLVQNNEQFF.

The chain links TRBV5-1 to TRBJ2-5; no definite D call. CDR1 is SGHRS, CDR2 YFSETQ, per germline. V was cut by 0 bases and J by 5 bases, with 11 bases left in between. The CDR3 covers 14 residues. The CDR3 here is CASSLGLPPETQYF. CDR3 coding DNA: TGCGCCAGCAGCTTGGGCCTCCCCCCCGAGACCCAGTACTTC.

The sample holds a few counts of this clone. The rearrangement links TRBV4-2 to TRBJ1-6; possibly TRBD1 for D (5 bases). CDR3 length: 14 amino acids. Germline V lookup: CDR1 LGHNA, CDR2 YNFKEQ. The V end lost 0 bases, the J end lost 8 bases, and 8 bases lay between the germline ends. CDR3 sequence reads: CASSQDTGHSPLHF. The CDR3 bases are TGTGCCAGCAGCCAAGATACAGGACATTCACCCCTCCACTTT.

The chain combines TRBV28 with TRBJ2-7; no firm D call. Germline CDR1 reads MDHEN; CDR2 reads SYDVKM. This CDR3 region has 14 residues. V lost 4 bases and J lost 2, with 12 bases in between. The CDR3 region is CASSSVETTYEQYF. CDR3 DNA sequence: TGTGCCAGCAGTTCGGTTGAGACCACCTACGAGCAGTACTTC.

The chain couples TRBV23-1 to TRBJ2-5; D not certain. TRBV23-1 is treated as an ORF (open reading frame) with a function not yet certain. Trimming removed 6 bases from V and 1 base from J, with 3 bases in between. The CDR3 is made up of 11 amino acids. The DNA for the CDR3 is TGCGCCAGCAGGGGCCAAGAGACCCAGTACTTC. Its protein is CASRGQETQYF.

This chain uses TRBV28 with TRBJ2-7, with D possibly TRBD1 on 7 matching bases. The germline gives CDR1 MDHEN, CDR2 SYDVKM. The V end lost 5 bases, the J end lost 1 base, and 18 bases lay between the germline ends. The CDR3 is made up of 16 amino acids. In nucleotides, the CDR3 is TGTGCCAGCAGTCCACGGGGGCACAGGGGATCCTACGAGCAGTACTTC. Amino acid sequence: CASSPRGHRGSYEQYF. Drawing the rest from reference TRBV28 and TRBJ2-7, the complete variable domain is DVKVTQSSRYLVKRTGEKVFLECVQDMDHENMFWYRQDPGLGLRLIYFSYDVKMKEKGDIPEGYSVSREKKERFSLILESASTNQTSMYLCASSPRGHRGSYEQYFGPGTRLTVT.

This clone was counted a few times. The chain uses TRBV11-3 and TRBJ2-1; TRBD2 is a possible D gene (5 bases). The CDR3 is 13 residues long. Deletions cut 8 bases from V and 10 bases from J, with 18 bases between. CDR1 is SGHNT and CDR2 is YENEEA in the germline V gene. The CDR3 coding sequence is TGTGCCAGCGCTACCGGGATAGCCAGCGAGCAGTTCTTC. Its translation is CASATGIASEQFF.

The chain is built from TRBV18 and TRBJ2-2; D may be TRBD2 (6 bases). Germline V gene data show CDR1 as KGHSH and CDR2 as LQKENI. This CDR3 comprises 16 residues. The V and J ends lost 3 bases and 8 bases respectively, with 19 bases between them. CDR3 bases: TGTGCCAGCTCACCGGTGACGGGACTGGGCGGAGGGGAGCTGTTTTTT. The encoded protein is CASSPVTGLGGGELFF.

This clone was detected only once. The chain has TRBV27 and TRBJ2-7; D remains ambiguous. The CDR3 covers 12 residues. The germline CDR1 and CDR2 sequences are MNHEY and SMNVEV (reference sequence). V was trimmed by 5 bases and J by 3 bases, leaving 8 bases between them. The CDR3 here is CASSPSHYEQYF. As DNA, the CDR3 is TGTGCCAGCAGTCCAAGCCACTACGAGCAGTACTTC.

The rearrangement links TRBV7-6 to TRBJ2-3; no clear D. V lost 0 bases and J lost 0, with 7 bases in between. There are 15 residues in the CDR3. Germline CDR1 is SGHVS and CDR2 is FNYEAQ. The DNA of the CDR3 is TGTGCCAGCAGCTTAGCGGGCGCTAGCACAGATACGCAGTATTTT. Translating it yields CASSLAGASTDTQYF. Complete variable domain (other parts from reference TRBV7-6 and TRBJ2-3): GAGVSQSPRYKVTKRGQDVALRCDPISGHVSLYWYRQALGQGPEFLTYFNYEAQQDKSGLPNDRFSAERPEGSISTLTIQRTEQRDSAMYRCASSLAGASTDTQYFGPGTRLTVL.

V is TRBV28 and J is TRBJ2-3; weak D call: TRBD1 (6 bases). V was trimmed by 3 bases and J by 2 bases, leaving 12 bases between them. This CDR3 spans 15 amino acids. From germline, CDR1 is MDHEN and CDR2 SYDVKM. The CDR3 here is CASSFQGRPTDTQYF. The DNA of the CDR3 is TGTGCCAGCAGTTTTCAGGGGCGCCCCACAGATACGCAGTATTTT.

V and J are TRBV6-5 and TRBJ1-4; 7 nucleotides match TRBD1. CDR3 length: 15 residues. Looked up from germline, CDR1 is MNHEY and CDR2 is SVGAGI. V lost 8 bases and J lost 5; bases outside the gene matches: 11. The CDR3 reads CASAAPGQRNEKLFF. The CDR3 DNA reads TGTGCCAGCGCGGCGCCGGGACAGAGGAATGAAAAACTGTTTTTT.

This clone was seen only once. The CDR3, as DNA: TGCGCCAGCAGCCAAGAAACAGGGGGTGGGAGGGCAGATACGCAGTATTTT. Protein product: CASSQETGGGRADTQYF. The chain recombines TRBV4-3 with TRBJ2-3, with D possibly TRBD1 on 8 matching bases. Germline-derived CDR1 and CDR2 are LGHNA and YSLEER. The CDR3 is 17 residues long. Trimming took off 0 bases at V and 4 bases at J, with 17 bases between the two ends.

V is TRBV6-6 and J is TRBJ2-7; the D is unclear. The V end was cut by 5 bases, the J end by 5 bases, with 13 bases between. Germline CDR1 reads MNHNY; CDR2 reads SVGAGI (reference sequence). The CDR3 consists of 13 residues. The DNA for the CDR3 is TGTGCCAGCAGTCACGTAACCCGCGACGAGCAGTACTTC. Translated: CASSHVTRDEQYF.

This clone appeared a single time. This rearrangement joins TRBV6-4 to TRBJ2-1, with 7 positions matching TRBD2. The CDR3 loop spans 16 amino acids. Germline values: CDR1 MRHNA, CDR2 SNTAGT. V trimming: 4 bases; J trimming: 4 bases; junction bases outside the gene matches: 10. The CDR3 coding sequence is TGTGCCAGCAGTGTGGGTCTAGCGGAGGGGTACAATGAGCAGTTCTTC. Amino acid sequence: CASSVGLAEGYNEQFF.

The chain combines TRBV5-1 with TRBJ2-1; D may be TRBD1 (6 bases). V was cut by 4 bases and J by 10 bases, with 21 bases left in between. The germline V gene encodes CDR1 SGHRS and CDR2 YFSETQ. The CDR3 length is 15 residues. The CDR3 DNA is TGCGCCAGCAGCCTGGGACAAACAAGCTGGGGGGAGCAGTTCTTC. Translation: CASSLGQTSWGEQFF.

V usage is TRBV5-1 and J usage is TRBJ2-3; D might be TRBD1 or TRBD2, each matching 5 bases. Trimming took 0 bases from V and 5 from J, leaving 13 bases between them. The CDR3 runs to 15 residues. Germline assignment: CDR1 SGHRS and CDR2 YFSETQ. The CDR3 nucleotides read TGCGCCAGCAGCTTGGAGGGACCCCGGGGAGATACGCAGTATTTT. Protein sequence: CASSLEGPRGDTQYF.

The chain links TRBV28 to TRBJ1-5, with D possibly TRBD1 on 6 matching bases. Trimming stripped 6 bases from V and 3 bases from J, with 18 bases between. The CDR3 loop spans 16 amino acids. The germline gives CDR1 MDHEN, CDR2 SYDVKM. CDR3 in DNA: TGTGCCAGCAGCCCCCTTAAACAGGGAGACAATCAGCCCCAGCATTTT. This gives the protein CASSPLKQGDNQPQHF.